This entry lists 26 T cell receptor beta chains sequenced from one sample in a study of identical twins. TCRdb fed the 5' RACE reads into MiXCR, producing one record per CDR3 protein. The sample holds more than 1.5 million distinct CDR3 sequences, about 32% seen once. The material sequenced was cord blood. These receptors originate from a newborn girl in good health.

This clonotype was detected only a few times. The chain recombines TRBV12-3 or TRBV12-4 with TRBJ2-1; the match to TRBD2 covers 11 bases. V lost 6 bases, J lost 7 bases, and 11 bases stayed unmatched. The CDR3 runs to 16 residues. CDR3 nucleotides: TGTGCCAGCAGCAAAAACTTAGCGGGAGGGGGGAATGAGCAGTTCTTC. Its translation: CASSKNLAGGGNEQFF.

This clonotype turned up a few times. The chain carries TRBV21-1 and TRBJ2-1. TRBV21-1 is flagged as a pseudogene. The CDR3 is 16 residues long. The CDR3 spells CASSKKPTGSYNEQFF. CDR3 nucleotide sequence: TGTGCCAGCAGCAAAAAGCCGACGGGGTCATACAATGAGCAGTTCTTC.

The V gene is TRBV6-5, the J gene TRBJ2-3, with no clear D. The length of the CDR3 is 13 residues. Germline assignment: CDR1 MNHEY and CDR2 SVGAGI. Trimming took off 6 bases at V and 3 bases at J, with 10 bases between the two ends. The CDR3 DNA reads as TGTGCCAGCAGGGATTGGAGAACAGATACGCAGTATTTT. Amino acid sequence: CASRDWRTDTQYF.

This chain joins TRBV15 and TRBJ2-7, with a possible D match to TRBD2 (6 bases). V was cut by 8 bases and J by 7 bases, with 24 bases left in between. This CDR3 has 15 residues. CDR1 and CDR2 from the germline V gene are LNHNV and YYDKDF (reference sequence). As DNA, the CDR3 is TGTGCCACCCAACTCGGCGGCGCGGGGTACAATGAGCAGTACTTC. The encoded protein is CATQLGGAGYNEQYF.

This clonotype was counted only a few times. The chain joins TRBV28 to TRBJ2-5; 7 bases agree with TRBD2. V lost 5 bases and J lost 5; bases outside the gene matches: 5. The germline V gene has CDR1 MDHEN and CDR2 SYDVKM. The CDR3 runs to 13 residues. The chain's CDR3 is CASSAGDRETQYF. CDR3 DNA: TGTGCCAGCAGTGCGGGAGATCGGGAGACCCAGTACTTC.

This clonotype was found a few times. The chain uses TRBV20-1 and TRBJ2-6, with TRBD1 matching over 8 bases. V gave up 6 bases and J gave up 0 bases; unmatched junction bases: 4. The germline gives CDR1 DFQATT, CDR2 SNEGSKA (reference sequence). The CDR3 spans 15 residues. In DNA, the CDR3 is TGCAGTGCACCGGACAGGGACTCTGGGGCCAACGTCCTGACTTTC. This gives the protein CSAPDRDSGANVLTF.

This clonotype turned up a few times. The rearrangement uses TRBV11-2 and TRBJ1-2; TRBD1 matches at 9 bases. This CDR3 has 16 amino acids. CDR1 and CDR2 from the germline V gene are SGHAT and FQNNGV. The V segment lost 3 bases and the J segment 2 bases; nucleotides outside the gene matches: 7. CDR3 nucleotides: TGTGCCAGCAGCTTCGCCTACAGGGGGCCCAACTATGGCTACACCTTC. It encodes CASSFAYRGPNYGYTF. Filled out from reference TRBV11-2 and TRBJ1-2, the complete variable domain reads EAGVAQSPRYKIIEKRQSVAFWCNPISGHATLYWYQQILGQGPKLLIQFQNNGVVDDSQLPKDRFSAERLKGVDSTLKIQPAKLEDSAVYLCASSFAYRGPNYGYTFGSGTRLTVV.

J is TRBJ2-1 and V is TRBV20-1, with unresolved D. Germline V gene lookup returns CDR1 DFQATT and CDR2 SNEGSKA (reference sequence). Trimming removed 0 bases at V and 0 bases at J, with 6 bases between. The CDR3 runs to 14 residues. CDR3: CSAREYSSYNEQFF. CDR3 DNA sequence: TGCAGTGCTAGAGAATATAGCTCCTACAATGAGCAGTTCTTC.

For this clonotype: The junction does not match germline at one end; this may be a read error. The V and J genes are TRBV12-5 and TRBJ2-3; possibly TRBD2 for D (5 bases). This CDR3 is 15 amino acids long. The germline V gene encodes CDR1 LGHNT and CDR2 FRNRAP. The CDR3 sequence: CASDLSGGVSDTQYF. The CDR3 DNA reads as TGTGCTAGTGATTTGAGCGGTGGGGTGTCAGATACGCAGTATTTT.

The chain is built from TRBV6-6 and TRBJ1-5; TRBD1 agrees at 7 bases. The CDR3 length is 15 residues. J was trimmed by 2 bases and V by 2 bases; bases with no gene match: 3. Germline V gene data show CDR1 as MNHNY and CDR2 as SVGAGI (reference sequence). The CDR3 coding sequence is TGTGCCAGCAGTTACACAGGGGTAGGCAATCAGCCCCAGCATTTT. Its translation: CASSYTGVGNQPQHF.

This clonotype showed up just once. The chain has TRBV2 and TRBJ2-7; 8 bases are a match to TRBD1. J lost 4 bases, V lost 3 bases, and 2 bases had no gene match. The CDR3 consists of 13 residues. CDR1 and CDR2 from the germline V gene are SNHLY and FYNNEI. This CDR3 is CASSEDREYEQYF. The CDR3 nucleotides are TGTGCCAGCAGTGAGGACAGGGAATACGAGCAGTACTTC.

This clonotype was seen only once. The CDR3 reads CSAPTRSGNTIYF. CDR3 bases: TGCAGTGCTCCCACCCGCTCTGGAAACACCATATATTTT. V gene TRBV20-1 combines with J gene TRBJ1-3; unclear D gene. Germline V gene data show CDR1 as DFQATT and CDR2 as SNEGSKA (reference sequence). V lost 5 bases and J lost 0, with 8 bases in between. The CDR3 has 13 amino acids.

Only a few counts were recorded for this clonotype. The chain is built from TRBV27 and TRBJ1-5; maybe TRBD1 (5 bases). Germline V gives CDR1 MNHEY, CDR2 SMNVEV (reference sequence). Trimming left V 3 bases short and J 0 bases short, with 18 bases between. The CDR3 runs to 18 residues. This CDR3 is CASSLRGGNLYSNQPQHF. The CDR3 DNA reads as TGTGCCAGCAGTTTGAGGGGAGGCAACCTTTATAGCAATCAGCCCCAGCATTTT.

The CDR3 is CSARASGPSADTQYF. The CDR3 DNA reads TGCAGTGCTAGAGCGAGCGGGCCAAGCGCAGATACGCAGTATTTT. V gene TRBV20-1 combines with J gene TRBJ2-3, with D perhaps matching TRBD2 (6 bases). Trimming removed 1 base at V and 4 bases at J, with 15 bases between. Per germline, CDR1 DFQATT and CDR2 SNEGSKA (reference sequence). This CDR3 has 15 amino acids.

The chain recombines TRBV6-5 with TRBJ1-5; tentative D call: TRBD1 (5 bases). V was trimmed by 4 bases and J by 1 base, leaving 14 bases between them. The germline gives CDR1 MNHEY, CDR2 SVGAGI. This CDR3 has 16 residues. CDR3 bases: TGTGCCAGCAGTTCCTTACAGGCGGGGAGCAATCAGCCCCAGCATTTT. Its protein is CASSSLQAGSNQPQHF.

The chain links TRBV3-1 to TRBJ2-5; 7 bases line up with TRBD1. V shed 1 base and J 4 bases; nucleotides not matched to a gene: 9. Germline V lookup: CDR1 LGHDT, CDR2 YNNKEL (reference sequence). The CDR3 has 16 residues. The CDR3 DNA reads TGTGCCAGCAGCCAAGGTCTCAGGGGGTGGGGAGAGACCCAGTACTTC. Protein product: CASSQGLRGWGETQYF.

This chain links TRBV12-3 or TRBV12-4 with TRBJ2-7; D could derive from TRBD1 or TRBD2 (5 bases each). V lost 6 bases and J 3 bases, leaving 15 bases between the germline ends. The length of the CDR3 is 14 residues. CDR3 loop: CASSPEWDVYEQYF. The DNA of the CDR3 is TGTGCCAGCAGCCCCGAGTGGGACGTCTACGAGCAGTACTTC.

The V gene is TRBV28, the J gene TRBJ2-4; TRBD2 aligns across 13 bases. V lost 6 bases, J lost 13 bases, and 15 bases stayed unmatched. This CDR3 has 16 residues. CDR1 and CDR2 (germline): MDHEN, SYDVKM. In DNA, the CDR3 is TGTGCCAGCAGCGTACAAGGACTAGCGGGAGCCAATGAGCAGTACTTC. It is translated as CASSVQGLAGANEQYF.

This clonotype has a count of ten or more. V gene TRBV6-5 combines with J gene TRBJ1-5; 9 bases line up with TRBD1. Germline V gives CDR1 MNHEY, CDR2 SVGAGI. The CDR3 runs 14 residues. J gave up 4 bases and V 6 bases, and 4 bases lay outside the gene matches. CDR3 in amino acids: CASSRGTGNQPQHF. The CDR3 coding sequence is TGTGCCAGCAGCCGTGGGACAGGGAATCAGCCCCAGCATTTT.

This clonotype was seen more than once but under ten times. The chain recombines TRBV19 with TRBJ1-6; TRBD1 matches at 8 bases. The CDR3 contains 15 residues. CDR1 is LNHDA, CDR2 SQIVND, per germline (reference sequence). Trimming at V came to 2 bases and at J to 7 bases, leaving 4 bases not matched to a gene. This CDR3 reads CASSIRPGGNSPLHF. The CDR3, as DNA: TGTGCCAGTAGTATAAGGCCAGGGGGCAATTCACCCCTCCACTTT.

CDR3 DNA sequence: TGCAGCGTACCGGCGGGAGGCGTCACAGATACGCAGTATTTT. Encoded protein: CSVPAGGVTDTQYF. This sequence joins TRBV29-1 and TRBJ2-3; TRBD2 aligns across 8 bases. Per germline, CDR1 SQVTM and CDR2 ANQGSEA. Unmatched junction bases numbered 7, after V lost 6 bases and J lost 2 bases. This CDR3 spans 14 amino acids.

V usage is TRBV5-1 and J usage is TRBJ2-4; 10 bases are a match to TRBD2. The germline gives CDR1 SGHRS, CDR2 YFSETQ. With 3 bases clipped from V and 8 bases from J, the junction kept 2 bases outside the gene matches. There are 13 residues in the CDR3. Here the CDR3 reads CASSSSGRDIQYF. The CDR3 DNA follows: TGCGCCAGCAGCTCGAGCGGGAGGGACATTCAGTACTTC.

The V and J genes are TRBV4-1 and TRBJ2-3; the D is unclear. CDR3 length: 16 amino acids. Trimming removed 4 bases from V and 0 bases from J, with 14 bases in between. Per the germline V gene, CDR1 is MGHRA and CDR2 is YSYEKL. CDR3 in DNA: TGCGCCAGCAGCCGGTCCCCCCGGCAGAGCACAGATACGCAGTATTTT. Translation: CASSRSPRQSTDTQYF.

The sample holds a few counts of this clonotype. This chain connects TRBV20-1 to TRBJ2-1; TRBD2 matches at 9 bases. The V gene's germline CDR1 is DFQATT and CDR2 SNEGSKA (reference sequence). The CDR3 has 10 amino acids. The CDR3 DNA sequence: TGCAGCGTAGCGGGAGAAAAGCCGTTCTTC. Translation: CSVAGEKPFF.

This clonotype was detected a few times. The chain is built from TRBV25-1 and TRBJ2-7; TRBD1 aligns across 8 bases. The germline gives CDR1 MGHDK, CDR2 SYGVNS. CDR3 length: 15 residues. Losses at the gene ends were 6 bases for V and 4 bases for J; bases not matched to a gene: 11. The CDR3 loop is CASSNGQGGRYEQYF. CDR3 DNA sequence: TGTGCCAGCAGCAATGGACAGGGAGGAAGATACGAGCAGTACTTC.

The J gene is TRBJ2-3, the V gene TRBV6-2 or TRBV6-3; D is perhaps TRBD2 (5 bases). Trimming cost V 10 bases and J 4 bases, with 18 bases left between them. The CDR3 spans 14 residues. The germline V gene encodes CDR1 MNHEY and CDR2 SVGEGT. CDR3 region: CATQIRGWPDTQYF. The DNA for the CDR3 is TGTGCCACCCAAATTCGAGGGTGGCCAGATACGCAGTATTTT.